What follows is one TCR beta chain and its context. This receptor's antigen is unknown. Per-base qualities were not stored, and no clone one base away is much larger. The sample comes from a study of blood T cell repertoires in COVID-19 (dated by TCRdb to the early 2020s). The study in broad terms: Samples covering the acute and convalescent phases of COVID-19 were provided by collaborators in the United States, Italy and Spain. The material from the prospective study consisted of cDNA or gDNA derived from T cells, B-cell-depleted T cells, or PBMCs. Deeply sampled blood TCRbeta repertoires from subjects exposed to, actively infected with, or recovered from COVID-19 were included in the dataset. A freely available public database, intended as a resource for researchers studying the immune response to SARS-CoV-2, is where the repertoires were released. Samples came from the ongoing ImmuneRACE study (first 160 participants) plus 1,254 subjects from 6 global collaborators. A de-identified subject ID, COVID-19 status, age in years and sex were almost always included in the sample metadata. Where HLA class I and class II types were available, the types were taken from metadata supplied by the sample provider, not from assay-based typing. Results and caveats for the whole study, not just this receptor: How much clinical and demographic metadata was included differed by source and by participant, and the metadata was provided uncurated.

TCRbeta CDR3 regions were amplified from genomic DNA by means of the immunoSEQ Assay, a bias-controlled multiplex PCR. In the original analysis: Nucleated cell counts per sample were estimated from amplification of reference gene primers within the assay. To quantify the absolute abundance of each unique TCRbeta CDR3 rearrangement, sequence reads were collapsed and filtered. For each sample, productive Simpson clonality was calculated as the square root of Simpson's diversity index across productive rearrangements. The immuneACCESS repertoire file appears here via TCRdb, limited to in-frame rearrangements. These files lack a portion of the clones; in checked studies, under half of the deficit traces to unresolved V genes, and the cause of the others is not known. Clone size and V and J calls were adopted from that table, with D and trimming inferred from the DNA. This sample lists 100,000 to 150,000 clones; more than 65% were detected once. Around 25% of the sample belongs to the ten largest clones.

Collaborating institutions collected whole blood in K2EDTA tubes following their own protocols. For TCRbeta analysis, collaborators shipped samples as frozen whole blood, isolated PBMCs, or DNA extracted from either of those sample types. V ends up 7 bases short and J 5 bases short, with an unmatched junction base count of 11. The CDR3 measures 14 amino acids from cysteine to phenylalanine. Solely the CDR3 DNA is kept, with 42 bases framed from the first base. According to the germline V gene (reference sequence), CDR1 reads LNHDA and CDR2 reads SQIVND. This chain is built from TRBV19 and TRBJ2-7; 7 central bases correspond to TRBD2. The sample consisted of peripheral blood. This TCR derives from a human donor in a cohort sampled during active COVID-19. The CDR3 region has the sequence CASKTSAGGDEQYF. The DNA is as follows: TGTGCCAGTAAAACTAGCGCCGGGGGAGACGAGCAGTACTTC. When the CDR3 is completed using the reference TRBV19 and TRBJ2-7 genes on either side, the full variable domain is DGGITQSPKYLFRKEGQNVTLSCEQNLNHDAMYWYRQDPGQGLRLIYYSQIVNDFQKGDIAEGYSVSREKKESFPLTVTSAQKNPTAFYLCASKTSAGGDEQYFGPGTRLTVT.